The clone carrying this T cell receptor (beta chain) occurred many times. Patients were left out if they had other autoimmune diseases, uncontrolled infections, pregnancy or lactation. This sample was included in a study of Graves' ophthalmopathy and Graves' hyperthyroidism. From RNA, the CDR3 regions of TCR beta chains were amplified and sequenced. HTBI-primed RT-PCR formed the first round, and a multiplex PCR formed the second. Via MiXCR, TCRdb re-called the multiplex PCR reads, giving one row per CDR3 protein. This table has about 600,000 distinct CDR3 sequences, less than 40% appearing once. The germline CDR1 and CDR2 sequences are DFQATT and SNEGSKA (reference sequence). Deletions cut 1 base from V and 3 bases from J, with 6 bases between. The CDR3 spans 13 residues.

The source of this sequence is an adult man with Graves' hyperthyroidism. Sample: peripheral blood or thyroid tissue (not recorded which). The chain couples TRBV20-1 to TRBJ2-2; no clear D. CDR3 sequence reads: CSARGRDTGELFF. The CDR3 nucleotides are TGCAGTGCTAGAGGCAGAGACACCGGGGAGCTGTTTTTT.